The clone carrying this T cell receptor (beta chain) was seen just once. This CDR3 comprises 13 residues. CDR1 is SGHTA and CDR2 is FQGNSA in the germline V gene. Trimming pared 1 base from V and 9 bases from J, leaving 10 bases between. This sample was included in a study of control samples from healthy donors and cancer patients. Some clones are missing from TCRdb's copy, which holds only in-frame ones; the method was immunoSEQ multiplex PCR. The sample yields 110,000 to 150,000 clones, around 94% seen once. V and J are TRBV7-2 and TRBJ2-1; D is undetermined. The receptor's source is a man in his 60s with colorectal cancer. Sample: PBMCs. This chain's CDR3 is CASSLGMPGEQFF. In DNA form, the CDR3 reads TGTGCCAGCAGCTTAGGAATGCCGGGTGAGCAGTTCTTC.